A selection of T cell receptor beta chains follows, all from one sample in a study of cytomegalovirus exposure and HLA in healthy donors. This table comes from immunoSEQ multiplex PCR, and its TCRdb copy is limited to in-frame clones, with some not included. Here the sample spans 100,000 to 150,000 clones, 8.5% being singletons. The sequenced sample was PBMCs. The receptors were gathered from a man in his forties or fifties in good health and CMV-seronegative. The CDR3 runs from the conserved cysteine through the conserved F or W. A D gene is named only where the DNA matches it firmly. Clone size is shown for a subset of rows, as once, few, many or a class of expanded clone.

TRBJ2-2,TRBV11-2,16,few,TRBD2,CASRRTGTSGTGELFF
TRBJ1-2,TRBV11-2,15,few,-,CASSPGGRGNYGYTF
TRBJ2-4,TRBV4-2,16,few,-,CASSQEGDLAKNIQYF
TRBJ2-2,TRBV7-9,16,few,-,CASSFRPDSNTGELFF
TRBJ2-2,TRBV27,14,-,-,CASSSLLNTGELFF
TRBJ2-7,TRBV6-1,15,-,TRBD1,CASVLPRTGPGEQYF
TRBJ1-1,TRBV4-1,13,few,TRBD1,CASSQRDSREAFF
TRBJ1-6,TRBV6-5,15,-,TRBD1,CASSVGTGDNSPLHF
TRBJ1-2,TRBV5-4,14,-,-,CASSSAGLDYGYTF
TRBJ2-7,TRBV27,14,-,-,CASSLGFGGYEQYF
TRBJ2-3,TRBV12-5,13,-,-,CASGLVGGDTQYF
TRBJ2-7,TRBV19,14,few,-,CASSIVPGPYEQYF
TRBJ2-3,TRBV7-6,16,-,TRBD1,CASSLAPRGRADTQYF
TRBJ1-3,TRBV11-2,17,-,TRBD1,CASSSYTGTGTGNTIYF
TRBJ1-5,TRBV27,13,-,-,CASSLTPNQPQHF
TRBJ2-5,TRBV6-5,15,-,-,CASSIMGGARETQYF
TRBJ2-1,TRBV28,13,-,-,CASSLAGLNEQFF
-,TRBV5-1,16,-,-,CASSLMGPGQGLEQYF
TRBJ2-3,TRBV29-1,12,-,TRBD1,CSVRGQTDTQYF
TRBJ2-5,TRBV5-1,16,-,-,CASSAARGGRRETQYF
TRBJ2-7,TRBV10-3,14,-,-,CAISEGPGAYEQYF
TRBJ2-1,TRBV7-2,16,-,TRBD1,CASSQGAPLKYNEQFF
TRBJ2-5,TRBV6-5,15,few,-,CASSGTGGSQETQYF
TRBJ1-3,TRBV19,14,-,-,CASTPDRSENTIYF
TRBJ2-1,TRBV4-1,14,few,-,CASSQVQGGNEQFF
TRBJ2-7,TRBV5-6,16,few,TRBD1,CASSLEPGQGAYEQYF
TRBJ2-1,TRBV7-9,14,few,-,CASSLAQGRYEQFF
TRBJ2-1,TRBV15,14,-,-,CATSKADSYNEQFF
TRBJ2-1,TRBV6-5,14,-,TRBD1,CASQDRGTYNEQFF
TRBJ1-5,TRBV28,15,-,TRBD1,CASSSIGTGEGPQHF
TRBJ1-1,TRBV19,13,-,-,CASSMGRNTEAFF
TRBJ1-1,TRBV5-1,14,-,-,CASSYGDTNTEAFF
TRBJ1-1,TRBV19,11,few,-,CASSIGQEAFF
TRBJ1-6,TRBV9,13,few,-,CASSGHGESPLHF
TRBJ2-7,TRBV6-1,13,-,TRBD2,CASSEREGWKQYF
TRBJ2-7,TRBV5-1,14,few,-,CASSVSGLSYEQYF
TRBJ2-7,TRBV9,14,-,TRBD1,CASSIRDRPYEQYF
TRBJ1-2,TRBV11-1,13,-,-,CASSLGSSYGYTF
TRBJ1-5,TRBV5-1,15,-,TRBD1,CASSLGTGGGQPQHF
TRBJ1-3,TRBV6-5,16,few,TRBD1,CASSYSTTGYGNTIYF
TRBJ1-1,TRBV6-5,13,few,-,CASSYYRDTEAFF
TRBJ2-1,TRBV7-2,13,-,TRBD2,CASSRGGRVEQFF
TRBJ1-3,TRBV5-1,16,few,-,CASSLGSGPSGNTIYF
TRBJ1-1,TRBV4-1,14,few,TRBD1,CASSPRQGVPEAFF
TRBJ2-1,TRBV30,14,few,TRBD2,CAWSMGTTYNEQFF
TRBJ1-1,TRBV25-1,15,-,-,CASSELSSMNTEAFF
-,TRBV4-1,16,few,TRBD1,CASSLGTGTGGYEQYF